The source of this T cell receptor (beta chain) is a study of blood T cell repertoires in COVID-19. Study details: Donors in the United States, Italy and Spain gave samples during acute or convalescent COVID-19.

The V gene's germline CDR1 is SNHLY and CDR2 FYNNEI. This CDR3 comprises 16 residues. The V segment lost 6 bases and the J segment 0 bases; nucleotides outside the gene matches: 9. The assay was immunoSEQ multiplex PCR, and TCRdb's table has in-frame clones only and misses some. The sample has hundreds of thousands of clones; over 75% are singletons. The sequence derives from a man younger than 45 who had recovered from COVID-19. The chain combines TRBV2 with TRBJ2-7; 9 bases align to TRBD1. Sequencing was done on a sample of PBMCs or T cells enriched from blood (not recorded which). CDR3 nucleotides: TGTGCCAGCAGCTTTGGGACAGGGAAAAGCTCCTACGAGCAGTACTTC. The encoded protein is CASSFGTGKSSYEQYF.